The 21 T cell receptor beta chains given below trace back to one sample, sequenced in a study of regulatory T cells in long-lasting Graves disease. Building of the TCR beta libraries involved iRepertoire HTBI primers and Arm-PCR of CDR3 regions. Using its own MiXCR run on the multiplex PCR reads, TCRdb lists one record per CDR3 protein. The data contain more than 300,000 distinct CDR3 sequences, around 20% of them singletons. Documented time point: persistent/refractory GD, antithyroid drugs over 5 years with positive TRAb. Preparation of the TCR library used RNA extracted from PBMCs. The sequencing used peripheral blood mononuclear cells (PBMCs), collected when the disease was refractory, from a patient treated with antithyroid drugs. The origin of the receptors is a female donor with Graves disease.

Only a few counts were recorded for this clonotype. V is TRBV5-1 and J is TRBJ2-7, with 8 bases matching TRBD2. V was clipped by 2 bases and J by 7 bases; unmatched bases: 5. The CDR3 consists of 13 residues. The germline V gene has CDR1 SGHRS and CDR2 YFSETQ. CDR3 coding DNA: TGCGCCAGCAGCTTTCGGACGGGAGGGGAGCAGTACTTC. It codes for CASSFRTGGEQYF.

This clonotype was seen only a few times. The rearrangement joins TRBV29-1 to TRBJ1-2; no firm D call. This CDR3 has 11 amino acids. Looked up from germline, CDR1 is SQVTM and CDR2 is ANQGSEA. Trimming removed 3 bases from V and 0 bases from J, with 2 bases in between. CDR3 sequence: CSVDANYGYTF. The CDR3, as DNA: TGCAGCGTTGATGCTAACTATGGCTACACCTTC.

On this clonotype itself: This likely came from a read error, as a far larger clone is one base away. V usage is TRBV10-3 and J usage is TRBJ2-7; D possibly corresponds to TRBD1 (6 bases). The CDR3 length is 15 residues. Trimming shortened V by 5 bases and J by 2 bases, and 16 bases separated the two germline ends. Germline CDR1 ENHRY, CDR2 SYGVKD. The CDR3 here is CAISSQTGFPYEQYF. DNA of the CDR3: TGTGCCATCAGTTCCCAGACAGGATTCCCCTACGAGCAGTACTTC.

This clonotype occurred many times. J is TRBJ1-1 and V is TRBV12-3 or TRBV12-4; a weak D match, TRBD1 (5 bases). The CDR3 sequence is 16 residues long. V was cut by 7 bases and J by 1 base, with 19 bases left in between. The CDR3 loop reads CASIAGGGFGNTEAFF. CDR3 in DNA: TGTGCCAGCATCGCCGGTGGGGGATTCGGGAACACTGAAGCTTTCTTT.

This clonotype has more than one count but fewer than ten. This rearrangement joins TRBV5-1 to TRBJ1-1; D uncertain. In germline, CDR1 is SGHRS, CDR2 YFSETQ. V was clipped by 4 bases and J by 0 bases, with 10 bases between them. The CDR3 totals 14 residues. CDR3 region: CASSPGSLNTEAFF. In DNA form, the CDR3 reads TGCGCCAGCAGCCCCGGGTCCCTGAACACTGAAGCTTTCTTT.

This clonotype was seen only a few times. V is TRBV19 and J is TRBJ2-7; maybe TRBD1 (5 bases). The length of the CDR3 is 14 residues. The germline V gene encodes CDR1 LNHDA and CDR2 SQIVND (reference sequence). Trimming pared 3 bases from V and 3 bases from J, leaving 12 bases between. The CDR3 nucleotides are TGTGCCAGTAGTATGCAGGGTAGGGTCTACGAGCAGTACTTC. Its translation: CASSMQGRVYEQYF.

The V and J genes are TRBV12-3 or TRBV12-4 and TRBJ2-1, with 10 positions matching TRBD1. With 3 bases clipped from V and 2 bases from J, the junction kept 4 bases outside the gene matches. The CDR3 runs 16 residues. The CDR3 DNA sequence: TGTGCCAGCAGTTTGAGGACAGGGGGGACCTACAATGAGCAGTTCTTC. Its translation is CASSLRTGGTYNEQFF.

This clonotype was observed at least ten times. The V and J genes are TRBV28 and TRBJ1-4; TRBD1 might be the D (6 bases). CDR1 and CDR2 (germline): MDHEN, SYDVKM. Trimming removed 5 bases at V and 0 bases at J, with 16 bases between. The CDR3 is 17 residues long. CDR3 sequence reads: CASSTPQGLATNEKLFF. The CDR3 DNA sequence: TGTGCCAGCAGTACCCCACAGGGCCTTGCAACTAATGAAAAACTGTTTTTT.

A few counts support this clonotype. The rearrangement links TRBV20-1 to TRBJ1-2, with unresolved D. This CDR3 is 14 amino acids long. Trimming left V 0 bases short and J 4 bases short, with 12 bases between. Germline-derived CDR1 and CDR2 are DFQATT and SNEGSKA (reference sequence). CDR3 sequence (DNA): TGCAGTGCTAGAGAGGAACCGGCCGGCTATGGCTACACCTTC. Translation: CSAREEPAGYGYTF.

In the case of this clonotype: The junction shows a germline mismatch at one end, possibly a read error. The gene calls are TRBV12-3 or TRBV12-4 and TRBJ2-2; D is unresolved. CDR3 length equals 15 residues. For the CDR3, the DNA is TGTGCCATCAGTCCGACAAAAGCGAACACCGGGGAGCTGTTTTTT. Translating gives CAISPTKANTGELFF.

This clonotype was seen many times. The chain uses TRBV2 and TRBJ1-4; D remains ambiguous. V lost 5 bases to trimming and J lost 14 bases, with 12 bases between them. This CDR3 contains 11 residues. Germline V gene data show CDR1 as SNHLY and CDR2 as FYNNEI. In DNA, the CDR3 is TGTGCCAGCAGTTCCCAGTCTGAGCTGTTTTTT. The encoded protein is CASSSQSELFF.

CDR3: CASSLTGFTEAFF. The DNA of the CDR3 is TGTGCCAGTAGTTTAACAGGGTTCACTGAAGCTTTCTTT. This chain links TRBV19 with TRBJ1-1, with a weak D call TRBD1 (6 bases). The CDR3 sequence is 13 residues long. Looked up from germline, CDR1 is LNHDA and CDR2 is SQIVND (reference sequence). Trimming removed 5 bases at V and 4 bases at J, with 11 bases between.

The sample holds many counts of this clonotype. The CDR3 region has the DNA TGTGCCAGCAGTTTGCAGGGGGCAAGGTTGGAGACCCAGTACTTC. Amino acid sequence: CASSLQGARLETQYF. V gene TRBV27 combines with J gene TRBJ2-5, with 8 bases lining up with TRBD1. Trimming removed 3 bases from V and 5 bases from J; junction bases left unmatched: 8. Per the germline V gene, CDR1 is MNHEY and CDR2 is SMNVEV (reference sequence). The CDR3 runs 15 residues.

V gene TRBV4-3 combines with J gene TRBJ1-2; perhaps TRBD1 as D (5 bases). Trimming stripped 0 bases from V and 7 bases from J, with 15 bases between. CDR1 and CDR2 from the germline V gene are LGHNA and YSLEER. CDR3 length: 15 amino acids. Written as DNA, the CDR3 is TGCGCCAGCAGCCAAGAGATAGGGGTACAGTTTGGCTACACCTTC. It encodes CASSQEIGVQFGYTF.

This sequence joins TRBV28 and TRBJ2-1; 8 bases agree with TRBD2. The CDR3 consists of 15 residues. CDR1 and CDR2 (germline): MDHEN, SYDVKM. Unmatched junction bases numbered 6, after V lost 1 base and J lost 7 bases. CDR3 in DNA: TGTGCCAGCAGTTTATCGCTAGCGGGCCATAATGAGCAGTTCTTC. Residues: CASSLSLAGHNEQFF. The whole variable domain, filled in from reference TRBV28 and TRBJ2-1, reads DVKVTQSSRYLVKRTGEKVFLECVQDMDHENMFWYRQDPGLGLRLIYFSYDVKMKEKGDIPEGYSVSREKKERFSLILESASTNQTSMYLCASSLSLAGHNEQFFGPGTRLTVL.

V usage is TRBV20-1 and J usage is TRBJ2-1; 12 bases agree with TRBD2. After removal of 0 bases from V and 1 base from J, the junction contained 10 bases not matched to a gene. This CDR3 is 19 amino acids long. CDR1 and CDR2 from the germline V gene are DFQATT and SNEGSKA (reference sequence). The CDR3 spells CSARDRSSGRAGSYNEQFF. The CDR3 nucleotides read TGCAGTGCTAGAGATCGGTCTAGCGGGAGGGCCGGTTCCTACAATGAGCAGTTCTTC.

This clonotype was recorded at least ten times. V and J are TRBV12-3 or TRBV12-4 and TRBJ1-1, with D uncertain. Trimming took off 0 bases at V and 6 bases at J, with 8 bases between the two ends. The CDR3 totals 13 residues. DNA for the CDR3: TGTGCCAGCAGTTTAGCGCAGCGGGCTGAAGCTTTCTTT. It specifies CASSLAQRAEAFF.

This clonotype was detected ten times or more. The chain has TRBV2 and TRBJ2-7, with D unclear. V shed 3 bases and J shed 6 bases, with 3 bases lying between them. Germline lookup yields CDR1 SNHLY and CDR2 FYNNEI. The CDR3 loop spans 10 amino acids. The CDR3 loop reads CASSEVEQYF. The CDR3 DNA is TGTGCCAGCAGTGAGGTCGAGCAGTACTTC.

Many counts were recorded for this clonotype. The chain couples TRBV14 to TRBJ2-5, with unresolved D. CDR3 length equals 14 residues. Germline CDR1 is SGHDN and CDR2 is FVKESK. V lost 4 bases and J 5 bases, leaving 14 bases between the germline ends. The CDR3, as DNA: TGTGCCAGCAGCCCATTTTGGAGCAGGGAGACCCAGTACTTC. Residues: CASSPFWSRETQYF. The full variable domain, with the rest looked up from reference TRBV14 and TRBJ2-5, is EAGVTQFPSHSVIEKGQTVTLRCDPISGHDNLYWYRRVMGKEIKFLLHFVKESKQDESGMPNNRFLAERTGGTYSTLKVQPAELEDSGVYFCASSPFWSRETQYFGPGTRLLVL.

The sample holds many counts of this clonotype. The chain joins TRBV2 to TRBJ1-5; no clear D gene. The V end lost 2 bases, the J end lost 4 bases, and 9 bases lay between the germline ends. Germline V lookup: CDR1 SNHLY, CDR2 FYNNEI. The CDR3 totals 14 residues. The CDR3: CASSERERNQPQHF. CDR3 DNA sequence: TGTGCCAGCAGTGAAAGGGAGCGAAATCAGCCCCAGCATTTT.

The rearrangement joins TRBV7-2 to TRBJ2-7; a possible D gene is TRBD2 (6 bases). Germline CDR1 is SGHTA and CDR2 is FQGNSA. The CDR3 contains 15 residues. V shed 7 bases and J shed 2 bases, with 18 bases lying between them. The DNA of the CDR3 is TGTGCCAGCACCCCAGTGGGTACGGGAGCCTACGAGCAGTACTTC. Amino acids: CASTPVGTGAYEQYF.